A selection of T cell receptor beta chains follows, all from one sample in a study of naive and memory T cell subsets. TCRdb passed the UMI-ligation and nested PCR reads through MiXCR, listing each CDR3 protein once. Here the sample spans around 83,000 distinct CDR3 sequences, approximately 11% being singletons. Sequenced material: naive CD4+ T cells from blood. These receptor sequences come from a human donor in good health. Both conserved end residues are trimmed from each CDR3. The D gene is left open where the match is weak.

J: TRBJ2-7; length: 12; V: TRBV7-9; D: TRBD1; CDR3: ASSFQGVKYEQY
J: TRBJ1-1; length: 12; V: TRBV19; D: TRBD1; CDR3: ASSQGQGATEAF
J: TRBJ1-3; length: 15; V: TRBV9; D: TRBD1; CDR3: ASSLRLGQGSGNTIY
J: TRBJ2-1; length: 10; V: TRBV19; D: .; CDR3: ASSAQGAEQF
J: TRBJ2-3; length: 11; V: TRBV28; D: .; CDR3: ASSFVHTDTQY
J: TRBJ2-2; length: 12; V: TRBV7-2; D: TRBD1; CDR3: ASSSLTGSGELF
J: TRBJ2-7; length: 14; V: TRBV4-3; D: .; CDR3: ASSQERRAATYEQY
J: TRBJ2-6; length: 16; V: TRBV6-6; D: TRBD1; CDR3: ASSYTDRARSGANVLT
J: TRBJ1-6; length: 12; V: TRBV6-5; D: .; CDR3: ASSYSNRYSPLH
J: TRBJ2-7; length: 13; V: TRBV12-3/TRBV12-4; D: TRBD2; CDR3: ASTVAGRITYEQY
J: TRBJ2-3; length: 17; V: TRBV7-2; D: TRBD1; CDR3: ASSAPDRGPGSATDTQY
J: TRBJ1-1; length: 12; V: TRBV24-1; D: .; CDR3: ASPGPHLNTEAF
J: TRBJ2-6; length: 13; V: TRBV18; D: .; CDR3: ASSPFSSGANVLT
J: TRBJ1-4; length: 17; V: TRBV11-2; D: .; CDR3: ASSLVLTGQLTSNEKLF
J: TRBJ2-1; length: 11; V: TRBV25-1; D: .; CDR3: ASSDLGAYEQF
J: TRBJ2-3; length: 13; V: TRBV6-5; D: TRBD1; CDR3: ASSYLGQATDTQY
J: TRBJ2-1; length: 12; V: TRBV20-1; D: TRBD2; CDR3: SARGGGAYNEQF
J: TRBJ1-5; length: 14; V: TRBV6-1; D: .; CDR3: ASRQDTRSPPRYQH
J: TRBJ1-5; length: 12; V: TRBV2; D: .; CDR3: ASSDRGWGQPQH
J: TRBJ1-4; length: 10; V: TRBV20-1; D: .; CDR3: SARGGSEKLF
J: TRBJ1-1; length: 12; V: TRBV7-6; D: TRBD1; CDR3: ASSESGTGRGAF
J: TRBJ1-1; length: 12; V: TRBV5-1; D: .; CDR3: ASSLVGLDTEAF
J: TRBJ2-7; length: 12; V: TRBV6-2/TRBV6-3; D: TRBD2; CDR3: ASQLAGVSHEQY
J: TRBJ2-1; length: 13; V: TRBV19; D: TRBD1; CDR3: ASSGTDVSYNEQF
J: TRBJ1-2; length: 10; V: TRBV20-1; D: .; CDR3: SASSYNYGYT
J: TRBJ1-1; length: 12; V: TRBV6-2/TRBV6-3; D: .; CDR3: ASSYGRGAARAF
J: TRBJ2-1; length: 13; V: TRBV6-5; D: TRBD1; CDR3: ASSYRDSSYNEQF
J: TRBJ2-3; length: 11; V: TRBV29-1; D: .; CDR3: SVAGALTDTQY
J: TRBJ2-3; length: 15; V: TRBV20-1; D: TRBD2; CDR3: SATRAQLAGGPDTQY
J: TRBJ1-2; length: 12; V: TRBV6-2/TRBV6-3; D: .; CDR3: ASSYPTPGDGYT
J: TRBJ2-6; length: 14; V: TRBV5-1; D: .; CDR3: ASSRQGISGANVLT
J: TRBJ2-1; length: 13; V: TRBV28; D: .; CDR3: ASRNYPSQANEQF
J: TRBJ2-7; length: 10; V: TRBV11-1; D: .; CDR3: ASSLGWGEQY
J: TRBJ2-7; length: 13; V: TRBV5-1; D: .; CDR3: ASKRRSGSSYEQY
J: TRBJ2-3; length: 12; V: TRBV4-2; D: .; CDR3: ASSPSWGTDTQY
J: TRBJ2-1; length: 13; V: TRBV12-3/TRBV12-4; D: TRBD2; CDR3: ASTRAGGPGNEQF
J: TRBJ1-2; length: 16; V: TRBV21-1; D: .; CDR3: ASSLTGTAERENYGYT
J: TRBJ1-2; length: 8; V: TRBV30; D: .; CDR3: AWSEGRYT
J: TRBJ2-7; length: 11; V: TRBV2; D: .; CDR3: ASSFARSYEQY
J: TRBJ2-1; length: 13; V: TRBV14; D: TRBD2; CDR3: ASSQKPGGYNEQF
J: TRBJ2-7; length: 11; V: TRBV10-3; D: TRBD2; CDR3: AVGVAGRYEQY
J: TRBJ1-5; length: 14; V: TRBV19; D: TRBD1; CDR3: ASRVQGQGPNQPQH
J: TRBJ2-5; length: 12; V: TRBV6-2/TRBV6-3; D: .; CDR3: ASKTQELPETQY
J: TRBJ2-2; length: 15; V: TRBV11-1; D: .; CDR3: ASSLAESAGKAGELF
J: TRBJ1-3; length: 11; V: TRBV30; D: .; CDR3: AWRSAVGDTIY
J: TRBJ1-3; length: 13; V: TRBV7-2; D: .; CDR3: ASSSTYRSGNTIY
J: TRBJ2-5; length: 9; V: TRBV2; D: .; CDR3: ASSYQETQY
J: TRBJ2-6; length: 9; V: TRBV2; D: .; CDR3: ASSGEIVLT
J: TRBJ2-3; length: 14; V: TRBV4-1; D: .; CDR3: ASSQETTTSTDTQY
J: TRBJ1-4; length: 14; V: TRBV14; D: .; CDR3: ASSPLSYVGNEKLF
J: TRBJ2-7; length: 11; V: TRBV7-2; D: .; CDR3: ASSVRTDYEQY
J: TRBJ2-7; length: 10; V: TRBV21-1; D: .; CDR3: ARYGTHYEQY
J: TRBJ2-3; length: 12; V: TRBV4-1; D: .; CDR3: ASSQESFLDTQY
J: TRBJ1-1; length: 9; V: TRBV7-2; D: .; CDR3: ASSMNTEAF
J: TRBJ2-1; length: 15; V: TRBV4-3; D: .; CDR3: ASSHSLVGLDYNEQF
J: TRBJ1-4; length: 13; V: TRBV7-9; D: .; CDR3: ASSFGSATNEKLF
J: TRBJ1-2; length: 13; V: TRBV7-2; D: .; CDR3: ASSSGVLSNYGYT